This TCR beta chain comes out of a study of cytomegalovirus exposure and HLA in healthy donors (dated by TCRdb to 2017 to 2019). Background for the entire study: An earlier analysis of 587 of the donors reported approximately 270 Gb of sequence data and approximately 110 million unique TCR beta sequences from about 200 million T cells. About 310 gigabases of sequencing data and approximately 84 million unique TCR sequences were included in an early release covering 500 to 750 HLA-typed donors. Of the approximately 400 genotyped donors, 81% were placed in the genetic ancestry cluster associated with self-reported Caucasian donors. The study aimed to test whether signatures of past pathogen exposure could be identified by cataloging public T cell receptors. Using immunosequencing, the study profiled T cell repertoires from 666 subjects and related those repertoires to cytomegalovirus serostatus. Besides the first cohort of 666 subjects, a separate validation cohort made up of 90 to 150 different subjects was used. High-throughput TCR immunosequencing, statistical association of individual TCRs with disease status, and machine learning were combined to predict cytomegalovirus infection status. To study patterns of TCR occurrence, a later analysis re-analyzed previously published TCR beta repertoires from more than 550 donors and added high-resolution HLA genotyping. In the later analysis, no new phenotypic data were used to find candidate immune exposures; instead, reliance was placed on TCR beta sequences and their occurrence across donors. An earlier analysis of fewer than 750 of the donors used high-throughput TCR beta sequencing to judge whether each TCR beta V gene segment behaved as functional or pseudogenic. Donor age, sex, ethnicity and CMV serostatus were compiled together with the repertoire data. A later genetic analysis used genome-wide SNP genotypes for about 65% of the 666 donors, treating that subset as a discovery cohort. Every discovery cohort repertoire had been produced on one sequencing platform. HLA typing covered class I and class II loci at four-digit resolution. Typing coverage differed by locus: A, B, C, DRB1 and DQB1 were typed in roughly 620-630 donors, DQA1 in around 500, DPA1 in 606, and DPB1 in roughly 450. Because of strong linkage in the cohort, a handful of DR-DQ haplotypes were treated as single units for association and clustering. Among several hundred genotyped donors of the cohort, an average of around 220,000 unique TCR beta nucleotide sequences was sequenced per donor, of which about 19% were non-productive. The investigation overall reported the following: Only TCR beta chains were sequenced in this cohort, and the absence of alpha or paired-chain data limited detectable features. According to the authors, the approach could potentially be generalized to other disease states and immunological phenotypes. In a later genetic analysis, fewer N-insertions in productive TCRs were reported among donors in an Asian-associated ancestry cluster than the approximately 710-donor mean. Correlated functional status among segregating V segments might reflect linkage disequilibrium, but an unknown experimental factor could not be ruled out. An earlier analysis of approximately 540 of the donors showed that most TCR beta V segments appeared in productive rearrangements either about 90% or about 30% of the time, which broadly matched IMGT annotations. According to a later analysis, parvovirus B19, influenza, CMV and Epstein-Barr virus appeared linked to several top co-occurrence clusters. Over 15 rarely observed V segments, including chromosome 9 orphons, were excluded from the earlier analysis of about 600 of the donors because counts were too low. The only immune exposure information available for the cohort was CMV serostatus. A few of the identified cytomegalovirus-associated TCR beta chains were confirmed in vitro to be specific for cytomegalovirus antigens. A further reported finding was that TCR beta sequences accurately predicted the HLA-A and HLA-B alleles for most subjects in the first cohort. In a later analysis, HLA-associated TCR beta chains were found to be more clonally expanded and to have lower generation probabilities than equally common non-associated chains. Most TCR sequences were seen in very few donors, while some public TCRs were found in many individuals. The 87-base-pair reads could not distinguish some IMGT-functional V segments, including TRBV6-2 and TRBV6-3, so those segments were excluded. In a later analysis, TCR association rates were found to vary across HLA loci, with the most associated TCRs seen for DRB1 alleles and the fewest for HLA-C alleles. Sequencing depth was assumed to be roughly uniform across donors in the presence/absence analyses, though that assumption may not hold. A total of 150 to 200 TCR beta chains were listed by the study as associated with cytomegalovirus. At a false discovery rate of 0.05, a later analysis linked 15,000 to 20,000 TCR beta sequences to specific HLA alleles. Assigning TCR associations to individual alleles was difficult when HLA alleles, especially DR and DQ, strongly co-occurred. In a later genetic analysis, a missense DCLRE1C variant was associated with V-gene and J-gene trimming of TCR beta chains, and the association was replicated in an independent cohort. A cluster of highly shared sequence variants was judged likely to be a technical artifact of the sequencing pipeline. In a later analysis, most CMV-associated TCR beta chains were found to appear HLA-restricted, with HLA associations seemingly driven largely by CMV exposure. Because HLA typing was unavailable for some donors at each locus, only the typed subset was used in association tests. Cytomegalovirus status was reported to be diagnosed by the classifier with high specificity and sensitivity in both the original and validation cohorts.

In the germline V gene, CDR1 corresponds to MDHEN and CDR2 to SYDVKM. The CDR3 sequence holds 14 residues, the cysteine and phenylalanine included. Left in the record is the CDR3 DNA by itself, 42 bases read in frame from the first base. Trimming at the junction amounts to 1 base on V and 1 base on J, and the germline ends lie 5 bases apart. Library method: the immunoSEQ multiplex PCR assay. The multiplex PCR relied on a mix of 60 forward primers for TCR Vbeta segments and 13 reverse primers for TCR Jbeta segments. The CDR3 region of rearranged TCR beta genes was amplified from genomic DNA with a multiplex PCR assay. On the Illumina HiSeq System, the amplified TCR beta libraries were sequenced as 87-base-pair reads. In the paper's pipeline: Across the 700 or so repertoires, a later analysis counted tens of millions of unique TCR beta chains, 9.5 million to 13 million of which were shared by at least two donors. To remove PCR and sequencing errors, raw reads were error-corrected and collapsed into unique sequences using a nearest-neighbor algorithm that merged closely related sequences. V, D and J gene segments were assigned by aligning CDR3 sequences to IMGT reference sequences. Each retained sequence needed at least a six-nucleotide match to both a V gene segment and a J gene segment. A rearrangement was called productive if the CDR3 had no stop codons and remained in frame with V and J, and every other rearrangement was called non-productive. CDR3 was defined by IMGT convention, running from the second conserved V-encoded cysteine to the conserved J-encoded phenylalanine. In an earlier analysis of just under 600 of the donors, sequences lacking an unambiguous match to a single V gene segment were excluded. An earlier analysis of 587 of the donors classified V segments as functional when productive rearrangements were above 56.7% and as segregating when the standard deviation between donors was above 5%. To diagnose cytomegalovirus status from the catalog of TCR beta chain sequences, a statistical classification framework was built. V and J gene assignment, in a later analysis, came from comparing TCR nucleotide sequences with IMGT/GENE-DB human TR gene sequences. The TCRdist pipeline was used in a later analysis to assign CDR3 sequences and most-parsimonious VDJ recombination scenarios. In a later analysis, each TCR beta chain was defined by its CDR3 amino acid sequence together with its V-gene family, and reads without a unique V-gene family were excluded. In a later analysis, nearly 600 highly shared, low-generation-probability nucleotide sequences were removed to address suspected cross-contamination and a sequencing artifact. A later analysis calculated a clonal expansion index for each public chain from normalized within-repertoire ranks of inferred template counts. In a later analysis, generation probabilities were computed using a VDJ recombination model fitted to out-of-frame rearrangements, and the results were checked against IGoR. Hypergeometric tests were used in a later analysis to score TCR-TCR, TCR-HLA and TCR-CMV co-occurrence, with a repertoire-size bias correction applied to the TCR pairs. In a later analysis, false discovery rates were estimated by permuting HLA or CMV assignments 20 times. In a later analysis, co-occurring TCRs were grouped with DBSCAN, and TCRdist sequence similarity was added when clustering was performed within HLA-allele-positive subsets. Repertoires with fewer than 30,000 or more than 120,000 public chains were left out of co-occurrence clustering, as were several repertoires with anomalous nucleotide sharing. What TCRdb holds here is the immuneACCESS table cut down to in-frame rearrangements. Part of the clones is not present; checked against another copy, under half of the missing clones reflect an unresolved V gene, and the others are unexplained. V and J calls and clone size come straight from that table; D and trimming were deduced from the DNA. The sample table holds fewer than 120,000 clones, of which about 73% were seen once. In total, the top ten clones hold around 1.2% of the sample.

Details on this clone: This receptor's antigen is unknown. No per-base quality is available; no much larger clone lies one base away.

The cohort comprised fewer than 750 healthy bone marrow donors. At the time of sampling, every cohort member was nominally healthy, though immune exposures that went unrecorded were likely present. The donor was CMV seronegative and belonged to the group of around 350 seronegative cohort members. Each donor provided a peripheral blood sample, and peripheral blood mononuclear cells were used for TCR beta sequencing. The Qiagen DNeasy Blood Extraction Kit was used to extract genomic DNA from the blood cell samples. This clonotype was obtained from a woman in her twenties or thirties in good health and CMV-seronegative. This receptor chain uses TRBV28 and TRBJ1-5; the D segment cannot be called with confidence. The sample was PBMCs. The DNA reads as follows: TGTGCCAGCAGTTTATCCGGGAGCAATCAGCCCCAGCATTTT. Translated, it gives CASSLSGSNQPQHF.